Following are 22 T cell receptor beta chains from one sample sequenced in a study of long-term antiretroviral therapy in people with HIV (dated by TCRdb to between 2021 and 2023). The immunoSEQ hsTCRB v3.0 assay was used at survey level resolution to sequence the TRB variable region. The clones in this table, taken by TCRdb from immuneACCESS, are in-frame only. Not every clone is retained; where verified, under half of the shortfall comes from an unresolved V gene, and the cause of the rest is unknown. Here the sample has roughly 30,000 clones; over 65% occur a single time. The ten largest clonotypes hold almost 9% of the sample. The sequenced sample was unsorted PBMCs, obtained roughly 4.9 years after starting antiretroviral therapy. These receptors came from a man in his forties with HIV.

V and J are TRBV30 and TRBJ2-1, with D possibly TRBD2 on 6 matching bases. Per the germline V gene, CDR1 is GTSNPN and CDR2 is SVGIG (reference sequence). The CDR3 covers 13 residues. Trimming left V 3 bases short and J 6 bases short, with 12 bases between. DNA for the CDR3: TGTGCCTGGAGCCCACTAGCCGCCAATGAGCAGTTCTTC. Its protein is CAWSPLAANEQFF.

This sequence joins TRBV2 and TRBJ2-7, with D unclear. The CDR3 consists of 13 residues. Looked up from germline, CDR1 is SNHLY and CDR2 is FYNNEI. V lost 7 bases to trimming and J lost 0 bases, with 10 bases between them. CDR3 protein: CASTWPGSYEQYF. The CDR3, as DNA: TGTGCCAGCACCTGGCCAGGCTCCTACGAGCAGTACTTC.

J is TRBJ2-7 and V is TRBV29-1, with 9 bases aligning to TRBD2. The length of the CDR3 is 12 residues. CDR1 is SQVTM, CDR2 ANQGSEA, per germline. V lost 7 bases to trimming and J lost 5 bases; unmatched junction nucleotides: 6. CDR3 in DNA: TGCAGCGCCTATAGCGGGAGTAACGAGCAGTACTTC. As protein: CSAYSGSNEQYF.

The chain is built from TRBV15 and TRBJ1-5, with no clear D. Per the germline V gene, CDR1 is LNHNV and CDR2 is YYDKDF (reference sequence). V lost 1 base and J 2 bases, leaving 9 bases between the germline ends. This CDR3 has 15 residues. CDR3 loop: CATSRARTGNQPQHF. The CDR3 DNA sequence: TGTGCCACCAGCAGAGCTCGGACCGGCAATCAGCCCCAGCATTTT.

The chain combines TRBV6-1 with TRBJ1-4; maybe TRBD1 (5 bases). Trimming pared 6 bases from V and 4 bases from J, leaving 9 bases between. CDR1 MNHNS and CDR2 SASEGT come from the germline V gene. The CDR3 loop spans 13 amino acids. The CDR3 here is CASSRVGNEKLFF. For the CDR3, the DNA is TGTGCCAGCAGCAGGGTGGGTAATGAAAAACTGTTTTTT.

CDR3 in DNA: TGTGCCAGCAGCTCGGTCAGGGGAGTCAGCGCAGATACGCAGTATTTT. It yields the protein CASSSVRGVSADTQYF. The J gene is TRBJ2-3, the V gene TRBV7-2; D may be TRBD1 (6 bases). There are 16 residues in the CDR3. V shed 4 bases and J shed 4 bases, with 18 bases lying between them. Per germline, CDR1 SGHTA and CDR2 FQGNSA.

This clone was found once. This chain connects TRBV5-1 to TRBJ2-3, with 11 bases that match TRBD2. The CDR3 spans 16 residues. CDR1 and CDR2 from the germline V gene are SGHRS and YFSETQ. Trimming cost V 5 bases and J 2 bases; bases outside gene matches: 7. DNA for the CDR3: TGCGCCAGCAGTTCGGGACTAGCGGAAACCACAGATACGCAGTATTTT. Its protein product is CASSSGLAETTDTQYF.

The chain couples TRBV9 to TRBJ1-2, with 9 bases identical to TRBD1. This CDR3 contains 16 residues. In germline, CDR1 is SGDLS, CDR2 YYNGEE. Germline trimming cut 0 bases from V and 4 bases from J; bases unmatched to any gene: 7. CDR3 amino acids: CASSVGTGERIYGYTF. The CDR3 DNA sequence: TGTGCCAGCAGCGTAGGGACAGGGGAGCGCATCTATGGCTACACCTTC.

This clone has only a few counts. The DNA for the CDR3 is TGTGCCAGCAGCTCAGGGACTTGGGCTTACGAGCAGTACTTC. It is translated as CASSSGTWAYEQYF. The V call is TRBV7-8, the J call TRBJ2-7, with D possibly TRBD2 on 6 matching bases. The V and J ends lost 4 bases and 4 bases respectively, with 14 bases between them. CDR1 and CDR2 from the germline V gene are SGHVS and FQNEAQ. The CDR3 has 14 amino acids.

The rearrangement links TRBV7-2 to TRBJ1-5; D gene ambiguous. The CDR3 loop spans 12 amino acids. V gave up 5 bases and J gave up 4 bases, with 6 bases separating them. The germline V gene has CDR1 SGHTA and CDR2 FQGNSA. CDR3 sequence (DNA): TGTGCCAGCAGCCTCTATAATCAGCCCCAGCATTTT. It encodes CASSLYNQPQHF.

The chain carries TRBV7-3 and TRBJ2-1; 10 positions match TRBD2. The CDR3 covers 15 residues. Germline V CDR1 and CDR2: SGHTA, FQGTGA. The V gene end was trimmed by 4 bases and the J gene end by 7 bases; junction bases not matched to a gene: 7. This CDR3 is CASSSLAGAGNEQFF. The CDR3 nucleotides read TGTGCCAGCAGCTCCCTAGCGGGAGCGGGGAATGAGCAGTTCTTC.

The CDR3 coding sequence is TGTGCCAGCAGCCTGTTGACTGGGAACACCGGGGAGCTGTTTTTT. Its protein is CASSLLTGNTGELFF. V usage is TRBV6-1 and J usage is TRBJ2-2; D call uncertain. Trimming took off 6 bases at V and 1 base at J, with 12 bases between the two ends. The CDR3 sequence is 15 residues long. The germline CDR1 and CDR2 sequences are MNHNS and SASEGT.

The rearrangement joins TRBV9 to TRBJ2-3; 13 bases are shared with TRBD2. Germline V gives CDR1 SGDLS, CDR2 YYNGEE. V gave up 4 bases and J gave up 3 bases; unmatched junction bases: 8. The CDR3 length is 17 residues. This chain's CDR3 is CASSPTSGRSWTDTQYF. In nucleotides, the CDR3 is TGTGCCAGCAGCCCGACTAGCGGGAGGAGTTGGACAGATACGCAGTATTTT.

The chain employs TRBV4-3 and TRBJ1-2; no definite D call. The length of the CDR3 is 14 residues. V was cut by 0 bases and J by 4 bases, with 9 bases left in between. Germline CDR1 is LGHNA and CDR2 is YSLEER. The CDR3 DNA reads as TGCGCCAGCAGCCAAGAGCGGCAGGCCTATGGCTACACCTTC. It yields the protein CASSQERQAYGYTF.

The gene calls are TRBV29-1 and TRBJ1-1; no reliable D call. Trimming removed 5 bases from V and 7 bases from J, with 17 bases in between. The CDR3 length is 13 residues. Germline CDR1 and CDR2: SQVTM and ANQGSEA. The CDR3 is CSVIRRTALEAFF. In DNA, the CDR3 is TGCAGCGTTATTCGTAGAACGGCCCTTGAAGCTTTCTTT.

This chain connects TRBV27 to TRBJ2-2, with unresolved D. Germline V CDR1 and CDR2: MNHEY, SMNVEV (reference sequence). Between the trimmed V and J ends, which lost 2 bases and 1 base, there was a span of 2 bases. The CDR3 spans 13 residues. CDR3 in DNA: TGTGCCAGCAGTTTAATGAACACCGGGGAGCTGTTTTTT. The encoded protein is CASSLMNTGELFF.

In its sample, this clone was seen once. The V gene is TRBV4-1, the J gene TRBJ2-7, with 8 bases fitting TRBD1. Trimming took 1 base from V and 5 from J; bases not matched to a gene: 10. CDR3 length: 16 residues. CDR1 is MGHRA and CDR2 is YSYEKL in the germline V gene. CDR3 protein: CASSQGGTGVGNEQYF. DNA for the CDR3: TGCGCCAGCAGCCAAGGAGGGACAGGCGTCGGGAACGAGCAGTACTTC.

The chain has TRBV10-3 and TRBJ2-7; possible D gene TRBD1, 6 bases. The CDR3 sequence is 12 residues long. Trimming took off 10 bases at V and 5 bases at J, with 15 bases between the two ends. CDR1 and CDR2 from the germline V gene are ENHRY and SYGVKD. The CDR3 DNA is TGTGCCACTACCGGGACAATCAACGAGCAGTACTTC. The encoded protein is CATTGTINEQYF.

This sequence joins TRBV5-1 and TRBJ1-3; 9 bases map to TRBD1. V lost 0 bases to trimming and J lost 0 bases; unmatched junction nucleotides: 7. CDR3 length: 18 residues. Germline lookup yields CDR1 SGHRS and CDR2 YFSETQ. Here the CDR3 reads CASSLGDRAPLSGNTIYF. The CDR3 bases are TGCGCCAGCAGCTTGGGGGACAGGGCTCCTCTCTCTGGAAACACCATATATTTT.

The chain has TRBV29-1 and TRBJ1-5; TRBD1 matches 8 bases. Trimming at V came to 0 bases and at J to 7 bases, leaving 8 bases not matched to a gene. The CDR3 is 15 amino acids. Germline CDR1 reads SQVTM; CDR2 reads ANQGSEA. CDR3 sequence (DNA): TGCAGCGTTGAAGACAGGGGGCGAATCGAGCAGCCCCAGCATTTT. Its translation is CSVEDRGRIEQPQHF.

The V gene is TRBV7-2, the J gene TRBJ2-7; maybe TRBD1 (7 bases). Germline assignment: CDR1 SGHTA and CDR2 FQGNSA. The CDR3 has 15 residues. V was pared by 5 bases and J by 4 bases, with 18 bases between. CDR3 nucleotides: TGTGCCAGCAGCCCTGCACAGGGGACTTGGTACGAGCAGTACTTC. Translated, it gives CASSPAQGTWYEQYF.

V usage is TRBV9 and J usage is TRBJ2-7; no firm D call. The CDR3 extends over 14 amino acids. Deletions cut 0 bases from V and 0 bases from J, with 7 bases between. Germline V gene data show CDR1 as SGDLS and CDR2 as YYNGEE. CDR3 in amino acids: CASSVEVGSYEQYF. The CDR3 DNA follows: TGTGCCAGCAGCGTAGAAGTAGGCTCCTACGAGCAGTACTTC.